These 25 T cell receptor beta chains came from one sample sequenced in a study of cytomegalovirus exposure and HLA in healthy donors. Repertoires were generated with immunoSEQ multiplex PCR, while TCRdb's copy carries only in-frame clones and drops some. The sample consists of over 150,000 clones, around 84% of them appearing once. The source material was PBMCs. These receptor sequences come from a human donor in good health.

The chain has TRBV28 and TRBJ1-5; 12 bases match TRBD1. J lost 7 bases, V lost 7 bases, and 17 bases had no gene match. This CDR3 is 18 amino acids long. CDR1 is MDHEN, CDR2 SYDVKM, per germline. CDR3 bases: TGTGCCAGCACGGTTTCATTCGGGGACAGGGGGCTCGGGCAGCCCCAGCATTTT. It yields the protein CASTVSFGDRGLGQPQHF.

This chain joins TRBV5-1 and TRBJ2-7, with 10 bases lining up with TRBD1. The CDR3 covers 13 residues. Germline values: CDR1 SGHRS, CDR2 YFSETQ. V dropped 7 bases and J dropped 5; count of bases not matched to a gene: 6. As DNA, the CDR3 is TGCGCCAGCGCGGGACAGGGGATGAACGAGCAGTACTTC. Translation gives CASAGQGMNEQYF.

This clone was counted a single time. The chain has TRBV7-3 and TRBJ2-2; D ambiguous. Trimming took 0 bases from V and 1 from J, leaving 3 bases between them. CDR1 is SGHTA, CDR2 FQGTGA, per germline. The CDR3 spans 14 residues. In DNA form, the CDR3 reads TGTGCCAGCAGCTTAACACAGAACACCGGGGAGCTGTTTTTT. This translates into CASSLTQNTGELFF.

The rearrangement uses TRBV7-9 and TRBJ2-7; 9 bases agree with TRBD1. Losses at the gene ends were 0 bases for V and 0 bases for J; bases not matched to a gene: 6. CDR1 SEHNR and CDR2 FQNEAQ come from the germline V gene (reference sequence). The length of the CDR3 is 17 residues. The CDR3 protein is CASSLAGGTGSSYEQYF. CDR3 coding DNA: TGTGCCAGCAGCTTAGCGGGGGGGACAGGGAGCTCCTACGAGCAGTACTTC.

The chain has TRBV2 and TRBJ1-1; D ambiguous. The ends were cut back, 6 bases at V and 1 base at J, with 9 bases in the middle. The CDR3 is 13 residues long. Germline values: CDR1 SNHLY, CDR2 FYNNEI. The CDR3 sequence is CASRNDKNTEAFF. The CDR3 DNA reads TGTGCCAGCAGAAACGACAAGAACACTGAAGCTTTCTTT.

The chain uses TRBV10-3 and TRBJ2-1, with 7 bases that match TRBD2. The CDR3 has 14 amino acids. V was clipped by 9 bases and J by 4 bases; unmatched bases: 9. Germline CDR1 and CDR2: ENHRY and SYGVKD. The CDR3 protein is CAIGIGGGYNEQFF. The CDR3 DNA reads TGTGCCATTGGAATTGGGGGGGGGTACAATGAGCAGTTCTTC.

The CDR3 sequence is CASRPASGRDTQYF. CDR3 DNA: TGTGCCAGCAGGCCCGCTAGCGGGCGCGATACGCAGTATTTT. The chain employs TRBV6-1 and TRBJ2-3; 8 bases fit TRBD2. Losses at the gene ends were 6 bases for V and 6 bases for J; bases not matched to a gene: 8. Germline-derived CDR1 and CDR2 are MNHNS and SASEGT. CDR3 size: 14 residues.

This chain links TRBV6-1 with TRBJ1-4, with a weak D call TRBD1 (5 bases). Deletions cut 5 bases from V and 8 bases from J, with 15 bases between. CDR1 and CDR2 (germline): MNHNS, SASEGT. This CDR3 comprises 14 residues. The CDR3: CASSYGGKGEKLFF. In nucleotides, the CDR3 is TGTGCCAGCAGTTATGGAGGGAAGGGGGAAAAACTGTTTTTT.

The chain joins TRBV6-5 to TRBJ2-7; 7 positions agree with TRBD1. The ends lost 6 bases at V and 7 bases at J; junction bases unmatched: 15. Per the germline V gene, CDR1 is MNHEY and CDR2 is SVGAGI. CDR3 length: 15 residues. CDR3 sequence reads: CASRPPTGLKGEQYF. Written as DNA, the CDR3 is TGTGCCAGCAGACCACCGACAGGGCTGAAGGGTGAGCAGTACTTC.

The V call is TRBV5-4, the J call TRBJ2-1; tentatively, D is TRBD1 (5 bases). The CDR3 spans 16 residues. The V end lost 0 bases, the J end lost 0 bases, and 10 bases lay between the germline ends. Germline V CDR1 and CDR2: SGHNT, YYREEE (reference sequence). CDR3 sequence reads: CASSLGGPASYNEQFF. In nucleotides, the CDR3 is TGTGCCAGCAGCTTGGGGGGCCCTGCCTCCTACAATGAGCAGTTCTTC.

V and J are TRBV25-1 and TRBJ1-1, with D possibly TRBD1 on 5 matching bases. The CDR3 is made up of 13 amino acids. V was trimmed by 5 bases and J by 2 bases, leaving 9 bases between them. Germline CDR1 reads MGHDK; CDR2 reads SYGVNS. The CDR3 bases are TGTGCCAGCAGTAAAGGACAAAACACTGAAGCTTTCTTT. It encodes CASSKGQNTEAFF.

The V and J genes are TRBV4-1 and TRBJ2-7; 10 positions agree with TRBD1. V lost 4 bases to trimming and J lost 3 bases; unmatched junction nucleotides: 3. The CDR3 runs to 14 residues. Germline-derived CDR1 and CDR2 are MGHRA and YSYEKL. The CDR3 here is CASSPTGGHYEQYF. The DNA for the CDR3 is TGCGCCAGCAGCCCGACAGGGGGCCACTACGAGCAGTACTTC.

In this sample, this clone turned up once. The rearrangement joins TRBV7-2 to TRBJ1-1; 8 bases are shared with TRBD1. With V trimmed by 3 bases and J by 3 bases, 3 bases remained unmatched. The CDR3 is 14 residues long. The germline V gene has CDR1 SGHTA and CDR2 FQGNSA. CDR3: CASSFQGADTEAFF. Written as DNA, the CDR3 is TGTGCCAGCAGCTTTCAGGGGGCAGACACTGAAGCTTTCTTT.

The chain recombines TRBV7-8 with TRBJ2-5; D is perhaps TRBD2 (5 bases). This CDR3 comprises 15 residues. CDR1 is SGHVS and CDR2 is FQNEAQ in the germline V gene. With 4 bases removed from V and 1 base from J, the gap between germline ends came to 13 bases. The CDR3, as DNA: TGTGCCAGCAGCTCAACCTCCAGCGGCCAAGAGACCCAGTACTTC. As protein: CASSSTSSGQETQYF.

The V call is TRBV7-9, the J call TRBJ1-3; D perhaps matches TRBD1 (6 bases). The CDR3 totals 16 residues. Trimming removed 5 bases at V and 0 bases at J, with 14 bases between. Germline V gene sequence: CDR1 SEHNR, CDR2 FQNEAQ (reference sequence). The CDR3 reads CASSLRQGSSGNTIYF. The CDR3 DNA is TGTGCCAGCAGCCTCAGGCAGGGGTCCTCTGGAAACACCATATATTTT.

The rearrangement uses TRBV6-5 and TRBJ2-2; TRBD2 is a possible D gene (6 bases). Per the germline V gene, CDR1 is MNHEY and CDR2 is SVGAGI. The CDR3 loop spans 16 amino acids. Trimming removed 0 bases from V and 0 bases from J, with 8 bases in between. The CDR3 is CASSYSGGANTGELFF. CDR3 nucleotides: TGTGCCAGCAGTTACTCGGGGGGTGCGAACACCGGGGAGCTGTTTTTT.

V usage is TRBV18 and J usage is TRBJ1-4, with TRBD1 identical over 11 bases. Germline CDR1 is KGHSH and CDR2 is LQKENI. This CDR3 region has 16 residues. Losses at the gene ends were 3 bases for V and 5 bases for J; bases not matched to a gene: 5. CDR3 region: CASSPGQGAQNEKLFF. The DNA of the CDR3 is TGTGCCAGCTCACCCGGACAGGGGGCGCAGAATGAAAAACTGTTTTTT.

The rearrangement links TRBV4-1 to TRBJ2-1; no firm D call. The CDR3 runs 17 residues. Trimming left V 3 bases short and J 5 bases short, with 20 bases between. Germline V gene data show CDR1 as MGHRA and CDR2 as YSYEKL. The CDR3 region is CASSHGSLTSSNNEQFF. CDR3 nucleotide sequence: TGCGCCAGCAGCCACGGGTCGTTGACGTCTAGTAACAATGAGCAGTTCTTC.

The rearrangement joins TRBV29-1 to TRBJ2-7, with D maybe TRBD1 (5 bases). Looked up from germline, CDR1 is SQVTM and CDR2 is ANQGSEA. Trimming left V 5 bases short and J 3 bases short, with 8 bases between. This CDR3 contains 11 residues. The CDR3 DNA sequence: TGCAGCGTTACACAGGACTACGAGCAGTACTTC. It is translated as CSVTQDYEQYF.

The CDR3 DNA reads TGTGCCAGCAGCCGAGCCATGAACACTGAAGCTTTCTTT. This translates into CASSRAMNTEAFF. This chain links TRBV7-9 with TRBJ1-1, with D unclear. The CDR3 runs 13 residues. V lost 5 bases, J lost 0 bases, and 7 bases lay in between. Germline lookup yields CDR1 SEHNR and CDR2 FQNEAQ (reference sequence). Full variable domain (rest looked up from reference TRBV7-9 and TRBJ1-1): DTGVSQNPRHKITKRGQNVTFRCDPISEHNRLYWYRQTLGQGPEFLTYFQNEAQLEKSRLLSDRFSAERPKGSFSTLEIQRTEQGDSAMYLCASSRAMNTEAFFGQGTRLTVV.

There are a few counts of this clone. The chain carries TRBV7-6 and TRBJ2-7, with TRBD2 as a possible D gene (5 bases). The V end lost 0 bases, the J end lost 6 bases, and 9 bases lay between the germline ends. This CDR3 region has 13 residues. Germline V lookup: CDR1 SGHVS, CDR2 FNYEAQ. CDR3 protein: CASSLALVSEQYF. The CDR3, as DNA: TGTGCCAGCAGCTTAGCACTAGTAAGCGAGCAGTACTTC.

J is TRBJ2-2 and V is TRBV5-4, with 10 nucleotides matching TRBD2. The CDR3 extends over 19 amino acids. The J segment lost 4 bases and the V segment lost 1 base, leaving 13 bases of the junction unmatched. Germline assignment: CDR1 SGHNT and CDR2 YYREEE (reference sequence). This CDR3 is CASSLSYGLAARSTGELFF. The CDR3 DNA reads TGTGCCAGCAGCTTGTCCTACGGACTAGCGGCCAGAAGCACCGGGGAGCTGTTTTTT.

This clone was seen only a few times. This CDR3 reads CAISESRLAGGPLGTDTQYF. In nucleotides, the CDR3 is TGTGCCATCAGTGAGTCTCGACTAGCGGGAGGGCCGTTGGGCACAGATACGCAGTATTTT. The chain combines TRBV10-3 with TRBJ2-3; 14 bases fit TRBD2. V gave up 0 bases and J gave up 1 base; unmatched junction bases: 9. The CDR3 sequence is 20 residues long. The V gene's germline CDR1 is ENHRY and CDR2 SYGVKD.

The J gene is TRBJ2-7, the V gene TRBV5-5, with a weak D call TRBD2 (5 bases). The V end lost 4 bases, the J end lost 0 bases, and 14 bases lay between the germline ends. CDR1 and CDR2 (germline): SGHKS, YYEKEE (reference sequence). This CDR3 has 15 residues. In DNA, the CDR3 is TGTGCCAGCAGCGCCCAGGACTGGAGCTCCTACGAGCAGTACTTC. Amino acid sequence: CASSAQDWSSYEQYF.

This clone was seen once. The V call is TRBV2, the J call TRBJ1-2; 7 bases are a match to TRBD1. Germline V lookup: CDR1 SNHLY, CDR2 FYNNEI. The ends lost 1 base at V and 8 bases at J; junction bases unmatched: 13. This CDR3 has 16 amino acids. CDR3 DNA sequence: TGTGCCAGCAGTGAAGAGGGGGCTATTCGCTTCCGGGGCTACACCTTC. Translation: CASSEEGAIRFRGYTF.